The 3 T cell receptor beta chains in this list originate from one sample, sequenced in a study of cytomegalovirus exposure and HLA in healthy donors. This PCR relied on a set of 60 Vbeta primers and 13 Jbeta primers. Here immunoSEQ multiplex PCR was the method, and the copy in TCRdb shows in-frame clones only, minus some. Found here are roughly 150,000 clones, around 86% of them singletons; the top ten hold approximately 1%. The material sequenced was PBMCs. These receptors were collected from a girl aged 2 to 9 in good health and CMV-seropositive.

This clone turned up a few times. The V gene is TRBV4-1, the J gene TRBJ2-3; 11 bases fit TRBD2. In germline, CDR1 is MGHRA, CDR2 YSYEKL. The ends lost 3 bases at V and 9 bases at J; junction bases unmatched: 11. The CDR3 spans 16 residues. For the CDR3, the DNA is TGCGCCAGCAGCCACCTGGTTACTAGCGGGAGTATGACGCAGTATTTT. It codes for CASSHLVTSGSMTQYF.

The gene calls are TRBV5-1 and TRBJ2-7, with a weak D call TRBD2 (5 bases). CDR3 length equals 11 residues. Germline CDR1 is SGHRS and CDR2 is YFSETQ. V was pared by 4 bases and J by 7 bases, with 9 bases between. This CDR3 is CASSPPGEQYF. The CDR3, as DNA: TGCGCCAGCAGCCCTCCGGGGGAGCAGTACTTC. Full variable domain (remainder filled in from reference TRBV5-1 and TRBJ2-7): KAGVTQTPRYLIKTRGQQVTLSCSPISGHRSVSWYQQTPGQGLQFLFEYFSETQRNKGNFPGRFSGRQFSNSRSEMNVSTLELGDSALYLCASSPPGEQYFGPGTRLTVT.

V and J are TRBV30 and TRBJ2-7; TRBD2 matches at 11 bases. The germline V gene encodes CDR1 GTSNPN and CDR2 SVGIG (reference sequence). This CDR3 has 13 amino acids. Trimming removed 7 bases from V and 3 bases from J; junction bases left unmatched: 5. The CDR3 spells CALGLAGGYEQYF. The CDR3, as DNA: TGTGCCTTGGGGCTAGCGGGAGGCTACGAGCAGTACTTC.